The sequence of this T cell receptor beta chain was determined in a study of control samples from healthy donors and cancer patients. The data were produced by immunoSEQ multiplex PCR, yet TCRdb's version contains in-frame clones alone and is incomplete. This table holds around 93,000 clones, about 86% found once. This clone was observed a single time. CDR1 SGHNT and CDR2 YENEEA come from the germline V gene. V gave up 6 bases and J gave up 2 bases, with 8 bases separating them. The CDR3 runs 12 residues. The sample was blood. This chain uses TRBV11-3 with TRBJ2-7; D is uncertain. The sequence was collected from a man under 40 in good health. CDR3 in amino acids: CASSDNPYEQYF. The CDR3 DNA sequence: TGTGCCAGCAGTGACAACCCCTACGAGCAGTACTTC.